The clone carrying this T cell receptor beta chain was detected only a few times. For TCR beta, libraries came from iRepertoire HTBI primers and Arm-PCR of CDR3 regions. TCRdb used MiXCR to reprocess the multiplex PCR reads, holding one entry per CDR3 protein. The sample records around 450,000 distinct CDR3 sequences, around 16% being singletons. This record belongs to a study of regulatory T cells in long-lasting Graves disease. As to time point: newly diagnosed GD, antithyroid drugs for less than 3 months. TCR sequences were obtained from RNA taken from PBMCs. Enrollment of patients was through an endocrinology department in Xi'an, China. These same data were also listed under a study on T cells in Graves' hyperthyroidism and ophthalmopathy.

The receptor's source is a man in his forties with Graves disease. This specimen consisted of peripheral blood mononuclear cells (PBMCs), obtained at new diagnosis, from a patient treated with antithyroid drugs.

The CDR3 region is CASRPTAAWGANVLTF. The CDR3 DNA reads TGTGCCAGCAGGCCGACGGCGGCGTGGGGGGCCAACGTCCTGACTTTC. The V call is TRBV7-9, the J call TRBJ2-6; no clear D. Germline V gene lookup returns CDR1 SEHNR and CDR2 FQNEAQ (reference sequence). The CDR3 sequence is 16 residues long. Trimming stripped 6 bases from V and 4 bases from J, with 16 bases between. Full variable domain (outside the CDR3, taken from reference TRBV7-9 and TRBJ2-6): DTGVSQNPRHKITKRGQNVTFRCDPISEHNRLYWYRQTLGQGPEFLTYFQNEAQLEKSRLLSDRFSAERPKGSFSTLEIQRTEQGDSAMYLCASRPTAAWGANVLTFGAGSRLTVL.